The 10 T cell receptor beta chains listed next were all sequenced from one sample in a study of blood T cells in healthy people across ages. Through a sample-barcoded 5' primer and a J-beta primer mix, a second PCR was run for roughly 7 to 12 cycles. TCRdb re-called the 5' RACE reads through MiXCR, storing one row per CDR3 protein. The sample records some 1,800,000 distinct CDR3 sequences, roughly two fifths being singletons. The specimen was blood. These receptor sequences come from a human donor in good health.

A few counts support this clonotype. This chain links TRBV19 with TRBJ1-1; no definite D call. V lost 2 bases, J lost 4 bases, and 11 bases lay in between. Germline CDR1 is LNHDA and CDR2 is SQIVND (reference sequence). This CDR3 comprises 14 residues. The CDR3 nucleotides read TGTGCCAGTAGTATACCCGGTGTAGGCACTGAAGCTTTCTTT. It codes for CASSIPGVGTEAFF.

This clonotype was recorded a few times. The chain joins TRBV9 to TRBJ2-1; the D is unclear. Looked up from germline, CDR1 is SGDLS and CDR2 is YYNGEE. V shed 4 bases and J shed 4 bases, with 15 bases lying between them. The CDR3 covers 15 residues. The CDR3 protein is CASSPARVLYNEQFF. In nucleotides, the CDR3 is TGTGCCAGCAGCCCAGCAAGGGTCTTGTACAATGAGCAGTTCTTC.

There are a few counts of this clonotype. This chain links TRBV27 with TRBJ1-5, with D perhaps matching TRBD1 (5 bases). This CDR3 is built from 15 residues. V shed 0 bases and J shed 4 bases, with 10 bases lying between them. CDR1 is MNHEY, CDR2 SMNVEV, per germline (reference sequence). The CDR3 reads CASSLSGWGNQPQHF. The CDR3 coding sequence is TGTGCCAGCAGTTTATCGGGATGGGGGAATCAGCCCCAGCATTTT.

The chain links TRBV20-1 to TRBJ1-1; possibly TRBD1 for D (5 bases). The germline V gene encodes CDR1 DFQATT and CDR2 SNEGSKA (reference sequence). This CDR3 comprises 15 residues. Between the trimmed V and J ends, which lost 4 bases and 1 base, there was a span of 16 bases. CDR3 in DNA: TGCAGTGCTACCCTGAGAGGCAGGGCGAACACTGAAGCTTTCTTT. Its translation is CSATLRGRANTEAFF.

The rearrangement joins TRBV4-3 to TRBJ1-2, with D unclear. CDR1 LGHNA and CDR2 YSLEER come from the germline V gene. The CDR3 is 15 amino acids. The V end was cut by 1 base, the J end by 5 bases, with 14 bases between. DNA for the CDR3: TGCGCCAGCAGCCAAGTGAAGGCAGGAGGGTATGGCTACACCTTC. Its translation: CASSQVKAGGYGYTF.

The gene calls are TRBV20-1 and TRBJ2-7; 9 nucleotides align to TRBD1. This CDR3 region has 13 residues. V shed 5 bases, J shed 4 bases, and the junction held 6 bases outside the gene matches. CDR1 and CDR2 from the germline V gene are DFQATT and SNEGSKA (reference sequence). CDR3 amino acids: CSAATGGAYEQYF. For the CDR3, the DNA is TGCAGTGCTGCCACAGGGGGCGCGTACGAGCAGTACTTC.

The genes are TRBV4-3 and TRBJ2-3, with TRBD2 identical over 9 bases. With 1 base clipped from V and 7 bases from J, the junction kept 12 bases outside the gene matches. The CDR3 consists of 17 residues. CDR1 is LGHNA and CDR2 is YSLEER in the germline V gene. CDR3 in DNA: TGCGCCAGCAGCCAAGGAACGGGCGGGGGGGCGTCGAATACGCAGTATTTT. It codes for CASSQGTGGGASNTQYF.

This clonotype has more than one count but fewer than ten. The chain employs TRBV12-3 or TRBV12-4 and TRBJ1-5; D may be TRBD1 (6 bases). There are 14 residues in the CDR3. The V end lost 5 bases, the J end lost 6 bases, and 14 bases lay between the germline ends. The CDR3 coding sequence is TGTGCCAGCAGTCGAGGGGGATTGGGTCAGCCCCAGCATTTT. This encodes CASSRGGLGQPQHF.

The chain combines TRBV6-2 or TRBV6-3 with TRBJ1-1; maybe TRBD1 (5 bases). From germline, CDR1 is MNHEY and CDR2 SVGEGT. This CDR3 is built from 14 residues. The V and J ends lost 5 bases and 3 bases respectively, with 13 bases between them. CDR3 coding DNA: TGTGCCAGCAGTAGACTACGAGGGGACACTGAAGCTTTCTTT. The encoded protein is CASSRLRGDTEAFF.

The chain joins TRBV6-6 to TRBJ1-4, with 10 bases aligning to TRBD1. Trimming cost V 0 bases and J 8 bases; bases outside gene matches: 9. The germline CDR1 and CDR2 sequences are MNHNY and SVGAGI (reference sequence). The CDR3 sequence is 17 residues long. The CDR3 nucleotides read TGTGCCAGCAGTTACTCGACCTCCCGGGACAGGGGAGAAAAACTGTTTTTT. It translates to CASSYSTSRDRGEKLFF.